Listed below are T cell receptor beta chains from one sample, sequenced in a study of blood T cell repertoires in COVID-19. Profiled with immunoSEQ multiplex PCR; TCRdb holds only in-frame clones, not every one. The sample carries some 160,000 clones, roughly 90% recorded once. The material sequenced was peripheral blood. These receptors all come from a woman between 65 and 79 years old with acute or convalescent COVID-19. Each CDR3 is given with its conserved first and last residue. A D gene is named only where the DNA matches it firmly. Clone size appears in some rows only: once, few, many, or a class for an expanded clone.

NA | NA | TRBJ1-1 | TRBV5-8 | CASSVSGNMNTEAFF | TGTGCCAGCAGCGTATCCGGGAATATGAACACTGAAGCTTTCTTT
NA | NA | TRBJ2-3 | TRBV3-1/TRBV3-2 | CASRTGPTDTQYF | TGTGCCAGCAGAACAGGGCCCACAGATACGCAGTATTTT
TRBD1 | NA | TRBJ1-2 | TRBV5-6 | CASSLWGDSPYGYTF | TGTGCCAGCAGCTTGTGGGGGGACAGCCCCTATGGCTACACCTTC
NA | NA | TRBJ1-1 | TRBV28 | CASRTGGRVTEAFF | TGTGCCAGCAGAACCGGGGGGCGAGTGACTGAAGCTTTCTTT
TRBD1 | once | TRBJ2-7 | TRBV5-1 | CASSMGQGVSYEQYF | TGCGCCAGCAGCATGGGACAGGGGGTGTCCTACGAGCAGTACTTC
NA | NA | TRBJ2-7 | TRBV4-2 | CASSQDDRISYEQYF | TGTGCCAGCAGCCAAGATGACAGGATCTCCTACGAGCAGTACTTC
NA | NA | TRBJ1-4 | TRBV6-1 | CASSEGRQGTNEKLFF | TGTGCCAGCAGTGAAGGGCGGCAGGGGACTAATGAAAAACTGTTTTTT
TRBD1 | NA | TRBJ1-4 | TRBV6-5 | CASSTGTGNEKLFF | TGTGCCAGCAGTACAGGGACAGGGAATGAAAAACTGTTTTTT
NA | NA | TRBJ2-5 | TRBV30 | CAWNDRFQETQYF | TGTGCCTGGAACGACAGGTTCCAGGAGACCCAGTACTTC
NA | NA | TRBJ2-1 | TRBV6-2/TRBV6-3 | CASSRSRGTYNEQFF | TGTGCCAGCAGCCGCTCTCGGGGGACCTACAATGAGCAGTTCTTC
NA | once | TRBJ1-2 | TRBV4-3 | CASSLQRVGGYTF | TGCGCCAGCAGCCTTCAGAGGGTCGGAGGCTACACCTTC
TRBD2 | NA | TRBJ2-5 | TRBV6-5 | CASSNWGGRETQYF | TGTGCCAGCAGTAACTGGGGGGGAAGAGAGACCCAGTACTTC
NA | NA | TRBJ2-7 | TRBV7-9 | CASTTGTGSYEQYF | TGTGCCAGCACCACCGGGACTGGCTCCTACGAGCAGTACTTC
NA | NA | TRBJ1-2 | TRBV27 | CATRRQGFDGYTF | TGTGCCACCCGCAGGCAGGGGTTCGATGGCTACACCTTC
NA | NA | TRBJ1-3 | TRBV7-6 | CASSSQGGSGNTIYF | TGTGCCAGCAGTTCTCAAGGCGGCTCTGGAAACACCATATATTTT
TRBD2 | NA | TRBJ2-1 | TRBV6-5 | CASNPSTSGYNEQFF | TGTGCCAGCAACCCGTCGACTAGCGGATACAATGAGCAGTTCTTC
NA | NA | TRBJ2-2 | TRBV6-5 | CASSRGNTGELFF | TGTGCCAGCAGTCGCGGGAACACCGGGGAGCTGTTTTTT
TRBD2 | NA | TRBJ2-3 | TRBV6-6 | CASTRARPSGLRADTQYF | TGTGCCAGCACTCGCGCCAGGCCTAGCGGCCTAAGGGCAGATACGCAGTATTTT
NA | NA | TRBJ2-7 | TRBV28 | CASRSVRGPSYEQYF | TGTGCCAGCAGATCTGTAAGGGGCCCCTCCTACGAGCAGTACTTC
TRBD1 | NA | TRBJ2-1 | TRBV5-1 | CASSMGQLKFF | TGCGCCAGCAGCATGGGACAGCTGAAGTTCTTC
NA | few | TRBJ1-5 | TRBV30 | CAWSEQGNQPQHF | TGTGCCTGGAGTGAGCAGGGCAATCAGCCCCAGCATTTT
TRBD1 | NA | TRBJ1-2 | TRBV23-1 | CASSRNVDRGNYGYTF | TGCGCCAGCAGTAGAAACGTGGACAGGGGCAACTATGGCTACACCTTC
NA | NA | TRBJ2-5 | TRBV15 | CATSRDLGAGQETQYF | TGTGCCACCAGCAGAGATCTAGGGGCAGGACAAGAGACCCAGTACTTC
TRBD1 | once | TRBJ1-2 | TRBV7-8 | CASSLRQGDYWGYTF | TGTGCCAGCAGCCTCAGACAGGGTGACTATTGGGGCTACACCTTC
NA | NA | TRBJ1-1 | TRBV24-1 | CATSDLGVEAFF | TGTGCCACCAGTGATTTAGGAGTCGAAGCTTTCTTT
NA | NA | TRBJ2-5 | TRBV11-2 | CASSLVGTSSLETQYF | TGTGCCAGCAGCTTAGTGGGCACTAGTTCGCTAGAGACCCAGTACTTC
NA | NA | TRBJ1-2 | TRBV6-5 | CATQTRRVDGYGYTF | TGTGCCACTCAGACAAGGCGCGTAGATGGCTATGGCTACACCTTC
NA | few | TRBJ2-7 | TRBV7-9 | CASSLDLNSYEQYF | TGTGCCAGCAGCTTAGATCTTAACTCCTACGAGCAGTACTTC
NA | NA | TRBJ1-2 | TRBV15 | CATSRDGRGEGDGYTF | TGTGCCACCAGCAGAGATGGTCGGGGAGAGGGGGATGGCTACACCTTC
NA | NA | TRBJ1-3 | TRBV7-2 | CASSQQDPRGNTIYF | TGTGCCAGCAGCCAACAGGACCCTCGGGGAAACACCATATATTTT
NA | NA | TRBJ1-6 | TRBV4-3 | CASSQGGAVNSPLHF | TGCGCCAGCAGCCAAGGAGGAGCAGTGAATTCACCCCTCCACTTT
TRBD1 | NA | TRBJ1-1 | TRBV6-2/TRBV6-3 | CASSYSTGFTEAFF | TGTGCCAGCAGTTACTCGACAGGGTTCACTGAAGCTTTCTTT
NA | NA | TRBJ1-6 | TRBV4-3 | CASSQEYSGRDSPLHF | TGCGCCAGCAGCCAAGAGTATTCAGGGCGAGATTCACCCCTCCACTTT
NA | NA | TRBJ2-3 | TRBV28 | CASSLRGADTQYF | TGTGCCAGCAGTCTCCGCGGGGCAGATACGCAGTATTTT
TRBD2 | once | TRBJ2-3 | TRBV10-3 | CAINLSGGTDTQYF | TGTGCCATCAACCTCAGCGGGGGCACAGATACGCAGTATTTT
NA | NA | TRBJ1-6 | TRBV6-5 | CASSYMGVDNSPLHF | TGTGCCAGCAGTTATATGGGCGTTGATAATTCACCCCTCCACTTT
NA | few | TRBJ1-1 | TRBV6-5 | CASSLQGVNTEAFF | TGTGCCAGCAGTCTCCAAGGGGTAAACACTGAAGCTTTCTTT
TRBD1 | NA | TRBJ1-1 | TRBV5-1 | CASSGRTGERTEAFF | TGCGCCAGCAGCGGAAGGACAGGGGAACGCACTGAAGCTTTCTTT
NA | NA | TRBJ2-3 | TRBV28 | CASSPPRVGPQTDTQYF | TGTGCCAGCAGTCCCCCCAGGGTAGGGCCCCAAACAGATACGCAGTATTTT
NA | NA | TRBJ1-4 | TRBV19 | CASSILVDEKLFF | TGTGCCAGTAGTATCTTAGTGGATGAAAAACTGTTTTTT
NA | NA | TRBJ1-5 | TRBV2 | CASSERQGNQPQHF | TGTGCCAGCAGTGAACGACAGGGCAATCAGCCCCAGCATTTT
TRBD1 | once | TRBJ2-2 | TRBV7-3 | CASSRSGGTGELFF | TGTGCCAGCAGTCGTTCAGGGGGCACCGGGGAGCTGTTTTTT